The next 20 T cell receptor beta chains were all read from a single sample in a study of T cells in women clearing cervical HPV infection. The repertoire was sequenced with immunoSEQ multiplex PCR; TCRdb's copy has only in-frame clones and lacks some. The table counts around 40,000 clones; under 8.5% lies in the top ten. Specimen: blood buffy coat. These receptors were taken from a woman aged 18 to 75 with a cervical HPV16 infection that either progressed to CIN3+ or cleared (not recorded which).

Details on this clone: The read ends 3 residues shy of where the CDR3 ends; the end is completed using the germline J gene. J is TRBJ1-4 and V is TRBV29-1; the D gene is possibly TRBD1 (5 bases). This CDR3 is 11 amino acids long. Germline CDR1 and CDR2: SQVTM and ANQGSEA. With 7 bases removed from V and 8 bases from J, the gap between germline ends came to 11 bases. This chain's CDR3 is CSGGWGEKLFF. CDR3 DNA, as far as it was read: TGCAGCGGGGGATGGGGCGAAAAA.

Regarding this clone: The sequenced fragment ends 3 residues before the CDR3 boundary, so the rest is inferred from the germline J gene. The chain carries TRBV19 and TRBJ2-1; 11 nucleotides agree with TRBD1. The germline CDR1 and CDR2 sequences are LNHDA and SQIVND (reference sequence). The CDR3 is 15 residues long. V was pared by 5 bases and J by 6 bases, with 6 bases of the junction left unmatched. The CDR3 reads CASSAGTGGVNEQFF. The DNA read from the CDR3 is TGTGCCAGTAGTGCCGGGACAGGGGGTGTCAATGAG.

On this clone itself: The sequenced fragment ends 3 residues before the CDR3 boundary, so the rest is inferred from the germline J gene. This chain links TRBV5-5 with TRBJ1-2; D not certain. The CDR3 contains 14 residues. Trimming cost V 0 bases and J 5 bases, with 11 bases left between them. Looked up from germline, CDR1 is SGHKS and CDR2 is YYEKEE (reference sequence). CDR3 DNA, as far as it was read: TGTGCCAGCAGCTTGGAGGCGGGGAGGTATGGC. Residues: CASSLEAGRYG. In full, the CDR3 is CASSLEAGRYGYTF.

About this clone itself: The CDR3 extends 3 residues past the end of the read, so its final part is completed from the germline J gene. This chain links TRBV30 with TRBJ1-1; perhaps TRBD1 as D (6 bases). V dropped 1 base and J dropped 4 bases, with 16 bases sitting between them. Germline loops: CDR1 GTSNPN, CDR2 SVGIG (reference sequence). The CDR3 covers 15 residues. This CDR3 is CAWSDPKRGGTEAFF. CDR3 DNA, as far as it was read: TGTGCCTGGAGTGACCCGAAAAGGGGGGGCACTGAA.

Details on this clone: The read comes to an end 3 residues before the CDR3 does, leaving the germline J gene to fill in the end. V and J are TRBV29-1 and TRBJ1-1, with D possibly TRBD1 on 5 matching bases. Germline assignment: CDR1 SQVTM and CDR2 ANQGSEA. The CDR3 runs 12 residues. The sequenced part of the CDR3 DNA is TGCAGCGTAGCCCCAACCTGGACAGAA. Its protein product is CSVAPTWTE. The complete CDR3 protein is CSVAPTWTEAFF.

Comments on this clone: The CDR3 end falls 3 residues outside the read, so it is completed with the germline J gene. The chain recombines TRBV6-2 or TRBV6-3 with TRBJ1-2; D remains unclear. The CDR3 is 12 residues long. Germline V CDR1 and CDR2: MNHEY, SVGEGT. The part of the CDR3 DNA that was read is TGTGCCAGCAGTTACGGCCAAGGGCGC. Protein: CASSYGQGR. The CDR3 as a whole reads CASSYGQGRYTF.

Comments on this clone: Sequencing ends 3 residues short of the CDR3 end; the germline J gene provides the rest. V usage is TRBV5-1 and J usage is TRBJ2-1, with D tentatively TRBD2 (6 bases). The V gene's germline CDR1 is SGHRS and CDR2 YFSETQ. V was clipped by 0 bases and J by 8 bases, with 15 bases between them. This CDR3 has 15 amino acids. The covered CDR3 bases are TGCGCCAGCAGCTTGGCGGGGGTCCTTACAGATGAG. Translation gives CASSLAGVLTDE. The full CDR3 reads CASSLAGVLTDEQFF.

As concerns this clone: The read stops 3 residues short of the end of the CDR3; the missing end is completed from the germline J gene. The chain has TRBV5-1 and TRBJ1-1, with D perhaps TRBD1 (5 bases). V was cut by 0 bases and J by 6 bases, with 12 bases left in between. The CDR3 is 14 amino acids. Per the germline V gene, CDR1 is SGHRS and CDR2 is YFSETQ. CDR3 amino acids: CASSLVGGEAEAFF. CDR3 DNA, as far as it was read: TGCGCCAGCAGCTTGGTTGGGGGGGAAGCTGAA.

In regard to this clone: The CDR3 end is not reached by the read, which stops 3 residues before it; the germline J gene fills it in. This sequence joins TRBV29-1 and TRBJ2-1; 9 bases are shared with TRBD2. The CDR3 runs to 15 residues. The germline gives CDR1 SQVTM, CDR2 ANQGSEA. With 6 bases clipped from V and 4 bases from J, the junction kept 10 bases outside the gene matches. The CDR3 reads CSVLGRREGYNEQFF. The sequenced CDR3 bases are TGCAGCGTCCTCGGTAGGCGGGAGGGATACAATGAG.

This chain's CDR3 is CASSLTVSLYSYNEQFF. The sequenced CDR3 bases are TGTGCCAGCAGCTTAACGGTTAGCTTATATTCCTACAATGAG. V usage is TRBV7-3 and J usage is TRBJ2-1; D not resolved. The read gets to within 3 residues of the CDR3 end, and the germline J gene fills in the rest. V lost 0 bases to trimming and J lost 1 base, with 13 bases between them. Germline CDR1 is SGHTA and CDR2 is FQGTGA. CDR3 length: 17 residues.

Turning to this clone: The sequenced fragment ends 3 residues before the CDR3 boundary, so the rest is inferred from the germline J gene. The chain links TRBV5-1 to TRBJ1-2; D perhaps matches TRBD1 (5 bases). The CDR3 loop spans 13 amino acids. From germline, CDR1 is SGHRS and CDR2 YFSETQ. Trimming cost V 1 base and J 4 bases, with 8 bases left between them. The CDR3 DNA, read in part, is TGCGCCAGCAGCTTGACAGGCGTCTATGGC. Translation gives CASSLTGVYG. The whole CDR3 protein is CASSLTGVYGYTF. The full variable domain, with the rest looked up from reference TRBV5-1 and TRBJ1-2, is KAGVTQTPRYLIKTRGQQVTLSCSPISGHRSVSWYQQTPGQGLQFLFEYFSETQRNKGNFPGRFSGRQFSNSRSEMNVSTLELGDSALYLCASSLTGVYGYTFGSGTRLTVV.

As for this clone: The read ends 3 residues early relative to the CDR3; the germline J gene fills the gap. The rearrangement links TRBV20-1 to TRBJ1-2; D perhaps matches TRBD1 (5 bases). Germline CDR1 DFQATT, CDR2 SNEGSKA (reference sequence). Trimming pared 5 bases from V and 4 bases from J, leaving 23 bases between. This CDR3 has 16 residues. The CDR3 is CSAASGTVAASYGYTF. The CDR3 DNA, read in part, is TGCAGTGCTGCCTCCGGGACTGTAGCCGCGAGCTATGGC.

In the case of this clone: The read halts 3 residues ahead of the CDR3 end, with the missing end drawn from the germline J gene. This chain connects TRBV7-2 to TRBJ1-2; 12 bases align to TRBD1. Germline values: CDR1 SGHTA, CDR2 FQGNSA. This CDR3 has 16 residues. The CDR3 DNA, read in part, is TGTGCAAGTCGCTTAGCGAGGGGGACAGGGGGCTGTGGC. Translating it yields CASRLARGTGGCG. The entire CDR3 protein reads CASRLARGTGGCGYTF.

This clone counts as medium-sized (0.01 to 0.1%) by frequency. CDR3 bases read: TGTGCCAGCAGCTTAGATTTGAGCATCTCCTACGAG. Protein product: CASSLDLSISYE. The complete CDR3 protein is CASSLDLSISYEQYF. The chain is built from TRBV5-4 and TRBJ2-7, with unresolved D. Read data end 3 residues before the CDR3 end; the end is taken from the germline J gene. The ends were cut back, 2 bases at V and 0 bases at J, with 12 bases in the middle. The CDR3 loop spans 15 amino acids. CDR1 and CDR2 (germline): SGHNT, YYREEE (reference sequence).

To note about this clone: Read sequence stops 3 residues before the CDR3 end, and the germline J gene provides the missing end. Within the sample, other DNA sequences also encode this same CDR3. The chain is built from TRBV6-2 or TRBV6-3 and TRBJ1-1; D gene ambiguous. This CDR3 comprises 15 residues. The ends were cut back, 2 bases at V and 7 bases at J, with 17 bases in the middle. From germline, CDR1 is MNHEY and CDR2 SVGEGT. The CDR3 protein is CASSYISGSFNEAFF. The DNA read from the CDR3 is TGTGCCAGCAGTTACATCAGCGGGTCATTCAATGAA.

In the case of this clone: The observed sequence ends 3 residues before the CDR3 terminus, with the missing tail filled in from the germline J gene. The chain has TRBV7-2 and TRBJ2-3, with D possibly TRBD2 on 6 matching bases. This CDR3 is 14 amino acids long. CDR1 is SGHTA, CDR2 FQGNSA, per germline. Partial CDR3 DNA: TGTGCCAGCAGCTCCCTACCGTCGACGGGGGCG. Translation: CASSSLPSTGA. The whole CDR3 sequence reads CASSSLPSTGAQYF.

About this clone itself: The missing CDR3 end, 3 residues past where the read stops, is filled in from the germline J gene. The J gene is TRBJ2-1, the V gene TRBV6-1; TRBD1 aligns across 7 bases. The V and J ends lost 3 bases and 6 bases, in that order; junction bases with no gene match: 8. This CDR3 comprises 15 residues. CDR1 is MNHNS and CDR2 is SASEGT in the germline V gene. The sequenced CDR3 bases are TGTGCCAGCAGTGATTGGGGGACAGCATCCAATGAG. Its protein product is CASSDWGTASNE. The entire CDR3 reads CASSDWGTASNEQFF.

About this clone itself: The CDR3 end lies 3 residues beyond the end of the read and is filled in from the germline J gene. The V and J genes are TRBV7-2 and TRBJ2-7; TRBD1 aligns across 9 bases. The ends lost 4 bases at V and 3 bases at J; junction bases unmatched: 4. The CDR3 loop spans 14 amino acids. From germline, CDR1 is SGHTA and CDR2 FQGNSA. The part of the CDR3 DNA that was read is TGTGCCAGCAGCTACGGACAGGGGAACTACGAG. Translating it yields CASSYGQGNYE. The entire CDR3 protein reads CASSYGQGNYEQYF.

Note on this clone: Read data end 3 residues before the CDR3 end; the end is taken from the germline J gene. This chain uses TRBV7-2 with TRBJ2-7, with 7 bases fitting TRBD2. CDR3 length: 15 residues. CDR1 and CDR2 (germline): SGHTA, FQGNSA. V lost 2 bases to trimming and J lost 6 bases; unmatched junction nucleotides: 10. The CDR3 DNA, read in part, is TGTGCCAGCAGCTTATGGGCGGGGGTATTTCGCGAG. This encodes CASSLWAGVFRE. The CDR3 reads in full as CASSLWAGVFREQYF.

With regard to this clone: The read terminates 3 residues before the CDR3 end, so the remaining end is supplied by the germline J gene. The chain uses TRBV20-1 and TRBJ2-5, with 7 bases aligning to TRBD2. The CDR3 covers 14 residues. The germline gives CDR1 DFQATT, CDR2 SNEGSKA (reference sequence). V lost 6 bases and J lost 2; bases outside the gene matches: 9. CDR3 bases read: TGCAGTGCGATCCCTCTGCGGGAGCAAGAGACC. Protein product: CSAIPLREQET. The whole CDR3 protein is CSAIPLREQETQYF.